These 6 T cell receptor beta chains came from one sample sequenced in a study of blood T cells in healthy people across ages. Primers used in a second PCR of about 6 to 12 cycles were a sample-barcoded 5' primer and a J-beta primer mix. TCRdb passed the 5' RACE reads through MiXCR, listing each CDR3 protein once. The table records hundreds of thousands of distinct CDR3 sequences, 24% of them present only once. The same sample was also studied in work on T cells of mothers and their children.

The sequencing sample was made of blood. Receptors originate from a boy younger than 18 in good health.

DNA for the CDR3: TGTGCCACCAGTTTATATGGGACAGGGGGCCTGGAGACCCAGTACTTC. Protein product: CATSLYGTGGLETQYF. This chain connects TRBV24-1 to TRBJ2-5, with 12 positions matching TRBD1. The V gene's germline CDR1 is KGHDR and CDR2 SFDVKD. CDR3 length: 16 residues. The ends lost 6 bases at V and 5 bases at J; junction bases unmatched: 9.

The genes are TRBV29-1 and TRBJ2-7, with 8 bases matching TRBD1. This CDR3 spans 13 amino acids. V lost 7 bases to trimming and J lost 2 bases; unmatched junction nucleotides: 7. CDR1 SQVTM and CDR2 ANQGSEA come from the germline V gene. The CDR3 is CSARTGITYEQYF. In nucleotides, the CDR3 is TGCAGCGCCCGGACAGGGATTACCTACGAGCAGTACTTC.

The chain has TRBV20-1 and TRBJ2-5; no firm D call. The DNA end is more similar to TRBJ2-7, so the J call may be wrong. Germline V gene data show CDR1 as DFQATT and CDR2 as SNEGSKA (reference sequence). This CDR3 is 15 amino acids long. The CDR3 coding sequence is TGCAGTGCTAGAGATCTCCGAGAAGTGAACTACGAGCAGTACTTC. It encodes CSARDLREVNYEQYF.

This rearrangement joins TRBV6-1 to TRBJ2-2; 10 nucleotides align to TRBD1. The CDR3 totals 15 residues. Germline values: CDR1 MNHNS, CDR2 SASEGT. The trim removed 7 bases at V and 6 bases at J, leaving 8 bases unmatched. The CDR3 DNA follows: TGTGCCAGCACCTCCCGGGACAGGGGCGCCGGGGAGCTGTTTTTT. It codes for CASTSRDRGAGELFF.

This clonotype was counted only a few times. The chain uses TRBV5-1 and TRBJ2-1; D gene ambiguous. Germline assignment: CDR1 SGHRS and CDR2 YFSETQ. With 0 bases removed from V and 1 base from J, the gap between germline ends came to 14 bases. CDR3 length equals 17 residues. The CDR3 region has the DNA TGCGCCAGCAGCTTGGAGGCCCGCTGGGTTTCCTACAATGAGCAGTTCTTC. Translation: CASSLEARWVSYNEQFF.

This clonotype was seen only a few times. An end of the junction does not agree with germline; a read error may underlie this. The chain combines TRBV12-3 or TRBV12-4 with TRBJ2-5; 8 bases are shared with TRBD1. CDR3 length: 16 residues. The CDR3 DNA sequence: TGTGCCAGCAATTTTTTCGACAGGGGTCGTTACGGGACCCGGTACTTC. Its protein product is CASNFFDRGRYGTRYF.